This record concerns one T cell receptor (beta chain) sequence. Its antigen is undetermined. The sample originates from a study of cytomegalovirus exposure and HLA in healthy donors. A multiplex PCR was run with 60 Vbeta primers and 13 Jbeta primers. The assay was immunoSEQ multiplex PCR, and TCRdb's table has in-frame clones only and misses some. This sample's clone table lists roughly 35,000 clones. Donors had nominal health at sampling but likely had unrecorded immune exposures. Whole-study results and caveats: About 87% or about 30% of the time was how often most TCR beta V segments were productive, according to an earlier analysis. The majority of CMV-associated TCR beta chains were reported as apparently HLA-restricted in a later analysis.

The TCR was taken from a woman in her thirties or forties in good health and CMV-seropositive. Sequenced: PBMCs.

CDR3 protein: CASELGTGVPFF. The CDR3 DNA reads TGTGCCAGTGAACTGGGGACAGGGGTGCCTTTCTTT. The V gene is TRBV25-1, the J gene TRBJ1-1; the match to TRBD1 covers 10 bases. V shed 9 bases and J 12 bases; nucleotides not matched to a gene: 10. The CDR3 covers 12 residues. The germline V gene has CDR1 MGHDK and CDR2 SYGVNS. Full variable domain (missing parts from reference TRBV25-1 and TRBJ1-1): EADIYQTPRYLVIGTGKKITLECSQTMGHDKMYWYQQDPGMELHLIHYSYGVNSTEKGDLSSESTVSRIRTEHFPLTLESARPSHTSQYLCASELGTGVPFFGQGTRLTVV.